The present T cell receptor (beta chain) was sequenced within a study of spatial heterogeneity in lung cancer. About the study: Around 22 months after resection was the median timing of the follow-up PBMC samples, which were sequenced when available. Detection consistently yielded more beta chains than alpha chains.

This clonotype was counted between two and nine times. This CDR3 spans 15 amino acids. CDR1 and CDR2 (germline): MDHEN, SYDVKM. V lost 4 bases and J lost 4, with 16 bases in between. The library protocol tagged each TCR cDNA with a unique molecular identifier. TCRdb reanalysed the 5' RACE reads using MiXCR and keeps one entry per CDR3 protein. This table holds about 120,000 distinct CDR3 sequences, 10% to 15% found once. Stated time point: blood at routine non-recurrence follow-up after resection. Without sorting, whole RNA was sequenced from tumor, nontumor lung or frozen PBMC. The clonotype comes from a male donor with early-stage non-small cell lung cancer. Sequences were derived from PBMCs, sampled at follow-up. The chain uses TRBV28 and TRBJ1-2, with no clear D. The CDR3 sequence is CASSSPGLRTYGYTF. The CDR3 DNA follows: TGTGCCAGCAGTTCGCCGGGCCTTAGGACCTATGGCTACACCTTC.